This T cell receptor beta chain stems from a study of regulatory T cells in long-lasting Graves disease. Libraries of TCR beta came from iRepertoire HTBI primers plus Arm-PCR of CDR3 regions. TCRdb re-called the multiplex PCR reads through MiXCR, storing one row per CDR3 protein. This table holds hundreds of thousands of distinct CDR3 sequences, around 15% found once. Described time point: newly diagnosed GD, antithyroid drugs for less than 3 months. PBMC-extracted RNA yielded the TCR library. This clonotype was counted ten times or more. The length of the CDR3 is 15 residues. CDR1 and CDR2 from the germline V gene are LNHNV and YYDKDF (reference sequence). The V gene lost 3 bases and the J gene lost 6 bases, with 17 bases spanning the gap. The sample also formed part of further work on T cells in Graves' hyperthyroidism and ophthalmopathy.

The TCR comes from a woman aged 35-65 years with Graves disease. The sequences come from peripheral blood mononuclear cells (PBMCs), collected at new diagnosis, from a patient treated with antithyroid drugs. The chain employs TRBV15 and TRBJ1-2, with D tentatively TRBD1 (6 bases). The chain's CDR3 is CATSRGAVIGNGYTF. Written as DNA, the CDR3 is TGTGCCACCAGCAGGGGGGCCGTTATCGGAAATGGCTACACCTTC. The variable domain in full, completed from reference TRBV15 and TRBJ1-2, reads DAMVIQNPRYQVTQFGKPVTLSCSQTLNHNVMYWYQQKSSQAPKLLFHYYDKDFNNEADTPDNFQSRRPNTSFCFLDIRSPGLGDTAMYLCATSRGAVIGNGYTFGSGTRLTVV.